This T cell receptor (beta chain) came from a study of beta chain features in type 1 diabetes. Study conclusions and caveats: Shortening of TCRB CDR3s, moderate but significant, appeared in all four CD4+ subsets of Type 1 diabetes patients. The similarity of naive, central memory and Treg TCRB repertoires appeared greater among patients than among healthy donors.

Expressed TCRB transcripts got sequenced, as all isolated RNA was reverse transcribed. Read counts averaged approximately 3.5 million for samples of naive, central memory and regulatory T cells. Only in-frame clones appear in the TCRdb table, and some are missing; sequencing was by immunoSEQ multiplex PCR. This sample yields 45,000 to 65,000 clones, of which around 56% are seen a single time; around 2.5% belongs to the top ten. Germline V CDR1 and CDR2: ENHRY, SYGVKD. The length of the CDR3 is 12 residues. Trimming took 9 bases from V and 5 from J, leaving 13 bases between them. This clone was detected a few times. As yet, its antigen is unknown.

The J gene is TRBJ1-1, the V gene TRBV10-3; the D gene is possibly TRBD1 (6 bases). The sequenced material came from Tregs from blood. This sequence originates from a woman aged 40 to 50 with type 1 diabetes. For the CDR3, the DNA is TGTGCCATGGGGGGCGGGAGGACTGAAGCTTTCTTT. The encoded protein is CAMGGGRTEAFF.